This TCR beta chain is drawn from a study of cytomegalovirus exposure and HLA in healthy donors. Study results and limitations: Whilst most TCR sequences proved rare, a subset of public TCRs occurred across many donors. In vitro checks showed that a few CMV-associated chains really do target CMV antigens.

For this clone: The antigen is unknown.

It was the approximately 120-subject validation cohort, separate from the roughly 700-subject first cohort, to which the donors belonged. Here immunoSEQ multiplex PCR was the method, and the copy in TCRdb shows in-frame clones only, minus some. Of about 280,000 clones listed, about 86% were seen once; the top ten hold around 1%. The CDR3 runs 16 residues. Germline lookup yields CDR1 SGHTA and CDR2 FQGNSA. The germline V and J ends were trimmed by 4 bases and 0 bases, with 13 bases remaining between them. Source material: PBMCs. The origin of this receptor is a woman younger than 30 in good health and CMV-seronegative. The chain links TRBV7-2 to TRBJ1-5; D is uncertain. The CDR3 is CASSSKPGYSNQPQHF. For the CDR3, the DNA is TGTGCCAGCAGCTCCAAACCGGGGTATAGCAATCAGCCCCAGCATTTT.